This T cell receptor beta chain was sequenced in a study of blood T cell repertoires in COVID-19. About the study: Donors in the United States, Italy and Spain gave samples during acute or convalescent COVID-19. From T cells, B-cell-depleted T cells, or PBMCs came the material, which was cDNA or gDNA.

As handled by the study authors: Amplification with reference gene primers provided the estimates of nucleated cell counts. Sequencing was performed with immunoSEQ multiplex PCR; in TCRdb, only in-frame clones are kept and a portion is missing. The V and J calls and the clone size are those of that table, but D and trimming were determined from the DNA. The sample contains about 170,000 clones, around 80% of which appear only once. This CDR3 is 14 amino acids long. The V and J ends lost 3 bases and 0 bases respectively, with 8 bases between them. Looked up from germline, CDR1 is KGHSH and CDR2 is LQKENI.

The receptor was derived from a woman in her 70s who had recovered from COVID-19. The sequenced sample was peripheral blood. The J gene is TRBJ1-1, the V gene TRBV18; D unclear. The CDR3 loop is CASSPSSMNTEAFF. As DNA, the CDR3 is TGTGCCAGCTCACCCAGTTCCATGAACACTGAAGCTTTCTTT.